What follows describes a single T cell receptor beta chain. Its antigen is not known. These data belong to a study of CXCR3-negative and CXCR3-positive naive CD8 T cells. Whole-study context: Sequencing yielded about 150 million TRB reads, roughly 1.5 +/- 0.3 million per library. Broader study findings: The study found comparably high diversity in both naive subsets and much lower diversity in memory CD8+ cells. Against CXCR3-negative naive cells, CXCR3-positive naive cells showed more hydrophobic TRB CDR3s.

The study made its TRB cDNA libraries by 5' RACE, adding UMI labels. TCRdb reanalyzed the 5' RACE reads and collapses them to one entry per CDR3 protein, without DNA. The listing records some 150,000 distinct CDR3 sequences. Germline V gives CDR1 MNHEY, CDR2 SVGEGT. This CDR3 comprises 12 residues. Naive cells were sorted as CD45RO-, CCR7+, CD27+ and CD95-. The sequence derives from a human donor in good health. Some clones in this sample may be carry-over from other donors' samples. The sample comprised naive CXCR3+ CD8+ T cells from blood. Subset defined: CD45RO-CCR7+CD27+CD95- naive CD8+ T cells expressing CXCR3 (TNR3+). The chain links TRBV6-2 or TRBV6-3 to TRBJ2-7; the TRBD2 assignment by TCRdb is unverifiable without DNA. The CDR3 region is CASEGFNYEQYF.